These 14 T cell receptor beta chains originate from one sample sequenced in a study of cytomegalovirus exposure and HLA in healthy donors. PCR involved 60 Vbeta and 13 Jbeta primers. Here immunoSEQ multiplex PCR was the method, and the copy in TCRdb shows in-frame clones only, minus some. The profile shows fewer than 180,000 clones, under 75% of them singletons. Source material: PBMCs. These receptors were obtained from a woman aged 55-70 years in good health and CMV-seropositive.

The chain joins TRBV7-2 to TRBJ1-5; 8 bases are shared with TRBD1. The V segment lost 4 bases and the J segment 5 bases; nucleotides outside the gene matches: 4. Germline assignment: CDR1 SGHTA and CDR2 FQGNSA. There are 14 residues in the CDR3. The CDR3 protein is CASSSEQGDQPQHF. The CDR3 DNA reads TGTGCCAGCAGCTCAGAACAGGGGGATCAGCCCCAGCATTTT.

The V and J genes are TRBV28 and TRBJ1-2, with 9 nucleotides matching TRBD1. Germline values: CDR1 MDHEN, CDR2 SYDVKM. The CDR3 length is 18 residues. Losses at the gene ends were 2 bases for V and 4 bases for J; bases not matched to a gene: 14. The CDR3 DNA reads TGTGCCAGCAGTTTAAGCGCGGGCACAGGGGGCGCCGGCTATGGCTACACCTTC. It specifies CASSLSAGTGGAGYGYTF.

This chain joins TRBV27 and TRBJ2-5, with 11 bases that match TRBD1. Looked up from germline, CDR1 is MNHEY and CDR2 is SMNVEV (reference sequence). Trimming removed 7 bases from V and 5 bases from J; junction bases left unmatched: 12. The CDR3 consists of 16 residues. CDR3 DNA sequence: TGTGCCAGCATAATAGCGGACAGGGGGCGGAGGGAGACCCAGTACTTC. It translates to CASIIADRGRRETQYF.

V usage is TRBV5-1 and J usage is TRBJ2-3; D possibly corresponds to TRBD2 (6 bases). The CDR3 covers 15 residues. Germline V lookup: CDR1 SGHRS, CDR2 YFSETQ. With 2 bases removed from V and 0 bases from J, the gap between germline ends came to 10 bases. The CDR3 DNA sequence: TGCGCCAGCAGCTTTAGCGGAACTAGCACAGATACGCAGTATTTT. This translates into CASSFSGTSTDTQYF.

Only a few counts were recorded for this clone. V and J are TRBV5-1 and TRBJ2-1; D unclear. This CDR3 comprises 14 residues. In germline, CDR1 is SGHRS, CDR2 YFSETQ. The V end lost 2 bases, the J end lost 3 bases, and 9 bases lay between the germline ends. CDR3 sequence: CASSFGSIYNEQFF. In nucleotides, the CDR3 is TGCGCCAGCAGCTTTGGCTCAATCTACAATGAGCAGTTCTTC.

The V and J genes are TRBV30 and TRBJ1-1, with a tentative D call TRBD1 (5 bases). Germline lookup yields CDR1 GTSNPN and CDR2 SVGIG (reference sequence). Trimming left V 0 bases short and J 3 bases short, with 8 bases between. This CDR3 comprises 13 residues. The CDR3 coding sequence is TGTGCCTGGAGTGTAGCCAGGGACACTGAAGCTTTCTTT. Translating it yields CAWSVARDTEAFF. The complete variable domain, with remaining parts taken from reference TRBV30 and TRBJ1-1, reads SQTIHQWPATLVQPVGSPLSLECTVEGTSNPNLYWYRQAAGRGLQLLFYSVGIGQISSEVPQNLSASRPQDRQFILSSKKLLLSDSGFYLCAWSVARDTEAFFGQGTRLTVV.

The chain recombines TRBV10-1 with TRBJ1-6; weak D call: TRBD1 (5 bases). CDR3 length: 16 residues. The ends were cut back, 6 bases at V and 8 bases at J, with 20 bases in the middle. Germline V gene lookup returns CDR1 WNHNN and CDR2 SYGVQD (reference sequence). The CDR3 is CASRRSFPRVDSPLHF. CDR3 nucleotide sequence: TGCGCCAGCAGGAGAAGCTTTCCCAGGGTGGATTCACCCCTCCACTTT.

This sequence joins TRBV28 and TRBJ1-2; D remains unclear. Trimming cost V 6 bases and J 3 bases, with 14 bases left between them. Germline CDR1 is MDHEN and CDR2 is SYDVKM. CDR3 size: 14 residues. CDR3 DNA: TGTGCCAGCAGGTCTGGAGTTGGCGACTATGGCTACACCTTC. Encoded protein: CASRSGVGDYGYTF.

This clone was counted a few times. The CDR3, as DNA: TGTGCCAGCAGGCTTCGACAGGGCTACTACAATGAGCAGTTCTTC. This codes for CASRLRQGYYNEQFF. This chain connects TRBV28 to TRBJ2-1; 7 bases align to TRBD1. This CDR3 has 15 amino acids. The V gene's germline CDR1 is MDHEN and CDR2 SYDVKM. Trimming cost V 6 bases and J 3 bases; bases outside gene matches: 8.

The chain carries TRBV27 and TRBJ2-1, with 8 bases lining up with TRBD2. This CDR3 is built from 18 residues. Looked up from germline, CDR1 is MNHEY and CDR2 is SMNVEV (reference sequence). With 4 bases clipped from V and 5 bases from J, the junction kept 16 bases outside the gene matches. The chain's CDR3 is CASSSPRDPGLENNEQFF. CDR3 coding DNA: TGTGCCAGCAGTTCACCAAGAGACCCGGGACTAGAAAACAATGAGCAGTTCTTC.

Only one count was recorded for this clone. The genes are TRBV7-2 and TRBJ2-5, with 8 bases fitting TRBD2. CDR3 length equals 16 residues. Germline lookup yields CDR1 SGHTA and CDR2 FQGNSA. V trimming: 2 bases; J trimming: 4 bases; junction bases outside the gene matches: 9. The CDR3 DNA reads TGTGCCAGCAGCTTATTGAGCGGGAGATCGGGAGAGACCCAGTACTTC. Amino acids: CASSLLSGRSGETQYF.

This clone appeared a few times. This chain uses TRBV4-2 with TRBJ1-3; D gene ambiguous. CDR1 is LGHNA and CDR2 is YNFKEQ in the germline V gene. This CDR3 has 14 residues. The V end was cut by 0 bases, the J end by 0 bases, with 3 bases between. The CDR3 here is CASSQDNSGNTIYF. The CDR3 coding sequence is TGTGCCAGCAGCCAAGACAACTCTGGAAACACCATATATTTT.

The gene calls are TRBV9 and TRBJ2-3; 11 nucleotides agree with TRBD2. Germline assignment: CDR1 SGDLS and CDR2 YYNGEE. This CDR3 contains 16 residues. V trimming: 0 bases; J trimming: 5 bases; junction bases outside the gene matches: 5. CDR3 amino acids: CASSVGTSGSLDTQYF. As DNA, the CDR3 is TGTGCCAGCAGCGTAGGAACTAGCGGGAGTCTAGATACGCAGTATTTT. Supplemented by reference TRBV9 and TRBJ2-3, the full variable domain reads DSGVTQTPKHLITATGQRVTLRCSPRSGDLSVYWYQQSLDQGLQFLIQYYNGEERAKGNILERFSAQQFPDLHSELNLSSLELGDSALYFCASSVGTSGSLDTQYFGPGTRLTVL.

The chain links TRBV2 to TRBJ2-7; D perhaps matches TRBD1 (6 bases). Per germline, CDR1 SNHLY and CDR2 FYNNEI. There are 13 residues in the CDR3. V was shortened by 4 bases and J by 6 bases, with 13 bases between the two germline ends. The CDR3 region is CASSAGTPLEQYF. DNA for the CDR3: TGTGCCAGCAGTGCCGGGACACCCCTCGAGCAGTACTTC.